Given below is one T cell receptor (beta chain) in context. No antigen is known for it. Enrollment shut out patients with autoimmune disease history or systemic immunosuppression. The sample originates from a study of OX40 agonist ivuxolimab in advanced cancers. Overall study: Therapy given before enrollment (anti-PD-1, anti-PD-L1 or anti-CTLA-4) was allowed, and 30% to 50% had some. Study-level findings and limits: Average numbers of expanded clones were greater in CD8+ T cells than in CD4+.

Produced via immunoSEQ multiplex PCR; TCRdb's table is partial and in-frame only. The table has about 100,000 clones, approximately 90% seen once. Germline V gene lookup returns CDR1 SGHRS and CDR2 YFSETQ. The CDR3 has 13 residues. Trimming took off 2 bases at V and 1 base at J, with 6 bases between the two ends. The rearrangement joins TRBV5-1 to TRBJ1-1; D is ambiguous. This TCR was sampled from an adult with an advanced solid tumor such as melanoma, head and neck, liver or kidney cancer. Source: CD4+ or CD8+ T cells sorted from blood, taken in a trial of the OX40 agonist ivuxolimab. Written as DNA, the CDR3 is TGCGCCAGCAGCTTAACGCAGAACACTGAAGCTTTCTTT. Translation gives CASSLTQNTEAFF. Combining the CDR3 with reference TRBV5-1 and TRBJ1-1 gives the whole variable domain KAGVTQTPRYLIKTRGQQVTLSCSPISGHRSVSWYQQTPGQGLQFLFEYFSETQRNKGNFPGRFSGRQFSNSRSEMNVSTLELGDSALYLCASSLTQNTEAFFGQGTRLTVV.